This note documents a single T cell receptor beta chain sequence. The target of this receptor is not known. Per-nucleotide qualities are absent, and no much larger clonotype sits a single base away. Collaborating institutions collected whole blood in K2EDTA tubes following their own protocols. For TCRbeta analysis, collaborators shipped samples as frozen whole blood, isolated PBMCs, or DNA extracted from either of those sample types. V loses 3 bases of germline sequence and J loses 4 bases, and the interval between the two ends is 12 bases. Including the terminal cysteine and phenylalanine, the CDR3 comprises 14 residues. Only the CDR3 DNA is retained, 42 bases long and in frame from the first base. Sequences MNHEY (CDR1) and SVGAGI (CDR2) are obtained from the germline V gene. TCRbeta CDR3 regions were amplified from genomic DNA by means of the immunoSEQ Assay, a bias-controlled multiplex PCR. The published analysis was carried out like this. Within the assay, amplification of reference gene primers was used to estimate how many nucleated cells each sample contained. To quantify the absolute abundance of each unique TCRbeta CDR3 rearrangement, sequence reads were collapsed and filtered. For each sample, productive Simpson clonality was calculated as the square root of Simpson's diversity index across productive rearrangements. TCRdb obtained this table from immuneACCESS and retained in-frame rearrangements with V and J assigned. These tables miss some clones; where compared with another copy, unresolved V genes account for less than half of the shortfall, and the remainder is unexplained. V and J calls and clone size are copied from that table; D and trimming were computed from the DNA. A total of over 150,000 clones appear in this sample, 85% to 90% of them only once. Of the sample, about 20% is held by the ten largest clones.

The entry originates in a study of blood T cell repertoires in COVID-19 (TCRdb year 2020). A note on the overall study: Samples covering the acute and convalescent phases of COVID-19 were provided by collaborators in the United States, Italy and Spain. The prospective study material was composed of cDNA or gDNA derived from T cells, B-cell-depleted T cells, or PBMCs. The dataset comprised deeply sampled blood TCRbeta repertoires from subjects exposed to, actively infected with, or recovered from COVID-19. The repertoires were made available in a free public database intended to serve as a resource for research on the immune response to SARS-CoV-2. Samples were obtained from the ongoing ImmuneRACE study (first 160 participants) and from 950 to 1,500 subjects provided by 6 global collaborators. A de-identified subject ID, COVID-19 status, age in years and sex were almost always included in the sample metadata. HLA class I and class II types, where available, came from metadata supplied by the sample provider rather than from assay-based typing. Overall study results and their limits: How much clinical and demographic metadata was included differed by source and by participant, and the metadata was provided uncurated.

The TCR sequence derives from a man between 65 and 79 years old with active or convalescent COVID-19. Recombination connected TRBV6-5 to TRBJ1-1; the D gene is not confidently resolved. Sample: peripheral blood. The CDR3 amino acid sequence is: CASSYSWLSTEAFF. Read as DNA, the sequence is TGTGCCAGCAGTTATTCTTGGTTGAGCACTGAAGCTTTCTTT.